Listed here are 13 T cell receptor beta chains from one sample, sequenced in a study of blood T cell repertoires in COVID-19. TCRdb's copy holds only in-frame clones and misses some; the assay was immunoSEQ multiplex PCR. This sample yields 250,000 to 300,000 clones, of which over 75% are seen a single time; about 1.1% belongs to the top ten. The sequencing input was PBMCs or T cells enriched from blood (not recorded which). All receptors come from a young woman who had recovered from COVID-19.

This clone was seen once. The chain couples TRBV6-5 to TRBJ2-7; 8 bases line up with TRBD1. The CDR3 length is 14 residues. V shed 6 bases, J shed 5 bases, and the junction held 9 bases outside the gene matches. Germline assignment: CDR1 MNHEY and CDR2 SVGAGI. CDR3 amino acids: CASRTGQGTDEQYF. In DNA form, the CDR3 reads TGTGCCAGCAGAACCGGACAGGGAACGGACGAGCAGTACTTC.

V is TRBV2 and J is TRBJ1-3; D is undetermined. Trimming stripped 6 bases from V and 2 bases from J, with 11 bases between. CDR3 size: 14 residues. CDR1 is SNHLY and CDR2 is FYNNEI in the germline V gene. CDR3 sequence (DNA): TGTGCCAGCAGCGAGGAGTTCGCTGGAAACACCATATATTTT. The encoded protein is CASSEEFAGNTIYF.

This chain joins TRBV27 and TRBJ1-4, with D possibly matching TRBD1 (5 bases). CDR1 and CDR2 from the germline V gene are MNHEY and SMNVEV (reference sequence). The germline V and J ends were trimmed by 5 bases and 6 bases, with 16 bases remaining between them. The CDR3 contains 15 residues. The CDR3 nucleotides read TGTGCCAGCAGTCCCGGGACTGTCAGATATGAAAAACTGTTTTTT. Its protein product is CASSPGTVRYEKLFF.

The V gene is TRBV5-1, the J gene TRBJ1-1, with D possibly being TRBD1 (6 bases). Trimming shortened V by 2 bases and J by 1 base, and 12 bases separated the two germline ends. The CDR3 has 15 amino acids. CDR1 SGHRS and CDR2 YFSETQ come from the germline V gene. The chain's CDR3 is CASSLKETGNTEAFF. The CDR3, as DNA: TGCGCCAGCAGCTTAAAAGAGACAGGGAACACTGAAGCTTTCTTT.

The V gene is TRBV6-5, the J gene TRBJ2-7; TRBD1 is a possible D gene (7 bases). This CDR3 spans 13 amino acids. V gave up 5 bases and J gave up 6 bases, with 14 bases separating them. In germline, CDR1 is MNHEY, CDR2 SVGAGI. The CDR3 nucleotides read TGTGCCAGCAGTCCTACTCAGGGGGGCGAGCAGTACTTC. Its protein is CASSPTQGGEQYF.

The chain joins TRBV28 to TRBJ1-4; 7 bases fit TRBD1. The V gene end was trimmed by 5 bases and the J gene end by 7 bases; junction bases not matched to a gene: 7. The length of the CDR3 is 14 residues. The germline gives CDR1 MDHEN, CDR2 SYDVKM. CDR3 loop: CASSQGGSGEKLFF. CDR3 DNA sequence: TGTGCCAGCAGTCAGGGGGGCAGCGGTGAAAAACTGTTTTTT.

The chain links TRBV20-1 to TRBJ2-2; D remains unclear. Deletions cut 0 bases from V and 6 bases from J, with 2 bases between. CDR3 length equals 11 residues. The germline V gene has CDR1 DFQATT and CDR2 SNEGSKA (reference sequence). This CDR3 is CSARDAGELFF. The DNA of the CDR3 is TGCAGTGCTAGAGACGCCGGGGAGCTGTTTTTT.

This chain connects TRBV5-4 to TRBJ2-7; tentatively, D is TRBD2 (6 bases). CDR1 SGHNT and CDR2 YYREEE come from the germline V gene (reference sequence). V was clipped by 0 bases and J by 2 bases, with 12 bases between them. The CDR3 is 15 amino acids. The CDR3 protein is CASSLDLRGAYEQYF. The CDR3 coding sequence is TGTGCCAGCAGCTTGGATTTGCGGGGAGCCTACGAGCAGTACTTC.

J is TRBJ1-1 and V is TRBV10-2; 9 nucleotides agree with TRBD1. The V gene end was trimmed by 6 bases and the J gene end by 1 base; junction bases not matched to a gene: 0. Germline-derived CDR1 and CDR2 are WSHSY and SAAADI. CDR3 length: 13 amino acids. The CDR3 DNA follows: TGCGCCAGCAGGGACAGGGGGAACACTGAAGCTTTCTTT. Translated: CASRDRGNTEAFF.

V usage is TRBV20-1 and J usage is TRBJ2-1; 10 nucleotides agree with TRBD2. This CDR3 contains 15 residues. The germline V gene has CDR1 DFQATT and CDR2 SNEGSKA (reference sequence). V lost 3 bases and J lost 8; bases outside the gene matches: 10. The CDR3 protein is CSASRSGRPVDEQFF. The CDR3 DNA is TGCAGTGCTAGTCGTAGCGGGAGGCCCGTCGATGAGCAGTTCTTC.

The CDR3 protein is CASSTGATYEQYF. CDR3 bases: TGTGCCAGCAGTACAGGGGCGACCTACGAGCAGTACTTC. The V call is TRBV6-5, the J call TRBJ2-7; 7 bases agree with TRBD1. The CDR3 sequence is 13 residues long. Losses at the gene ends were 5 bases for V and 2 bases for J; bases not matched to a gene: 3. Germline V gene sequence: CDR1 MNHEY, CDR2 SVGAGI.

The V gene is TRBV28, the J gene TRBJ2-6; TRBD2 might be the D (6 bases). CDR3 length: 14 residues. Germline CDR1 MDHEN, CDR2 SYDVKM. V was cut by 3 bases and J by 3 bases, with 6 bases left in between. The CDR3, as DNA: TGTGCCAGCAGTTTGGGGGGTGGGGCCAACGTCCTGACTTTC. Its protein product is CASSLGGGANVLTF.

The chain has TRBV5-1 and TRBJ2-5; TRBD1 matches 8 bases. Unmatched junction bases numbered 6, after V lost 3 bases and J lost 5 bases. There are 14 residues in the CDR3. Per the germline V gene, CDR1 is SGHRS and CDR2 is YFSETQ. The CDR3 sequence: CASSSRTGSETQYF. The DNA for the CDR3 is TGCGCCAGCAGCTCCCGGACAGGGTCGGAGACCCAGTACTTC.